This T cell receptor (beta chain) originates from a study of blood T cell repertoires in COVID-19. Deletions cut 0 bases from V and 0 bases from J, with 18 bases between. The CDR3 sequence is 19 residues long. CDR1 and CDR2 from the germline V gene are LGHDT and YNNKEL (reference sequence). Repertoires were generated with immunoSEQ multiplex PCR, while TCRdb's copy carries only in-frame clones and drops some. The table shows about 140,000 clones, with 65% to 85% occurring only once. This clone was counted between two and nine times. The sample was peripheral blood. The clonotype originates from a middle-aged man with active or convalescent COVID-19. The chain combines TRBV3-1 (or the pseudogene TRBV3-2) with TRBJ1-5; D uncertain. For the CDR3, the DNA is TGTGCCAGCAGCCAAGACGAACATTCATCCTCAAATAGCAATCAGCCCCAGCATTTT. This encodes CASSQDEHSSSNSNQPQHF.